The clone carrying this TCR beta chain was observed a few times. The target antigen is unknown. These data come from a study of cytomegalovirus exposure and HLA in healthy donors. Researchers ran the PCR with 60 Vbeta and 13 Jbeta primers. Using immunoSEQ multiplex PCR, the repertoire was profiled, and TCRdb retains in-frame clones only, with some absent. Of 150,000 to 200,000 clones in the sample, approximately 9.5% were seen once. Germline V gene sequence: CDR1 MNHNS, CDR2 SASEGT. The CDR3 length is 14 residues. The germline V and J ends were trimmed by 6 bases and 3 bases, with 15 bases remaining between them. Study-wide results and caveats: Upon later analysis, HLA-associated TCR beta chains proved more clonally expanded than other, equally common chains. In a later analysis, TCR association rates varied by HLA locus: DRB1 most, HLA-C fewest. Reports described diagnosis of cytomegalovirus status by the classifier as highly specific and sensitive.

The chain combines TRBV6-1 with TRBJ2-7; perhaps TRBD1 as D (5 bases). The sample taken for sequencing was PBMCs. This sequence originates from a woman aged 25-40 years in good health and CMV-seropositive. DNA for the CDR3: TGTGCCAGCAGCCCAGGGTTAACATTCTACGAGCAGTACTTC. Its protein product is CASSPGLTFYEQYF.